This T cell receptor (beta chain) was obtained from a study of cytomegalovirus exposure and HLA in healthy donors. Across the whole study: Per a later analysis, the 666 first-cohort and over 90 validation repertoires shared one platform. Whole-study findings and limits: Reportedly, cytomegalovirus status was diagnosed with high sensitivity and specificity.

The germline gives CDR1 KGHSH, CDR2 LQKENI. The CDR3 loop spans 14 amino acids. V lost 2 bases, J lost 0 bases, and 7 bases lay in between. A word on this clone: Its antigen is not identified. The same CDR3 is also encoded by other DNA sequences in this sample.

Sequenced by immunoSEQ multiplex PCR; TCRdb stores in-frame clones only, minus some. This table holds fewer than 85,000 clones, about 95% found once. Sequencing was done on a sample of PBMCs. The clonotype originates from a woman aged 18 to 35 in good health and CMV-seronegative. This sequence joins TRBV18 and TRBJ1-1, with D possibly being TRBD1 (6 bases). DNA for the CDR3: TGTGCCAGCTCACCAACAGGGATGAACACTGAAGCTTTCTTT. Translated: CASSPTGMNTEAFF.